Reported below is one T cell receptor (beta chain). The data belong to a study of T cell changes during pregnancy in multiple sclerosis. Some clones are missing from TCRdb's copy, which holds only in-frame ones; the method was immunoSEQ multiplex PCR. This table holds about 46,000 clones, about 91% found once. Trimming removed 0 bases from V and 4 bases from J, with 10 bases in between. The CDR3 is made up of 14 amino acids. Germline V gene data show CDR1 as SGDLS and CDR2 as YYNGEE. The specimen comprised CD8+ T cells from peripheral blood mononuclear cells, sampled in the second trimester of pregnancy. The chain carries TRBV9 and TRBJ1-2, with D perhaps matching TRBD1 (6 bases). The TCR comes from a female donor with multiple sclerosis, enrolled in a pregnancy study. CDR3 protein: CASSVGQGLYGYTF. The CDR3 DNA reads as TGTGCCAGCAGCGTAGGCCAGGGGCTCTATGGCTACACCTTC.